This is a list of T cell receptor beta chains from one sample in a study of Ad26.COV2.S vaccination and SARS-CoV-2 variants. TCRdb keeps only in-frame clones here, not all; method: immunoSEQ multiplex PCR. This sample has about 440,000 clones, with about 92% found just once. The sequencing here drew on peripheral blood, taken in a trial of Ad26.COV2.S vaccine versus placebo. These receptors came from a person between 18 and 65 years old who received the Ad26.COV2.S COVID-19 vaccine or a placebo. CDR3s include the opening cysteine and the closing phenylalanine or tryptophan. Each record gives: J gene, D gene, clone size, V gene, CDR3 DNA, CDR3 protein. D genes are given only for firm matches. Clone size, where shown, is once, few, many, or a class for clones that have expanded.

>TRBJ2-7|NA|NA|TRBV11-2
TGTGCCAGCAGCTTAGATTTCGGCCCAACATACGAGCAGTACTTC
CASSLDFGPTYEQYF
>TRBJ1-6|NA|NA|TRBV6-5
TGTGCCACTCTTGGGTTGTCTAATTCACCCCTCCACTTT
CATLGLSNSPLHF
>TRBJ2-7|TRBD1|NA|TRBV19
TGTGCCAGTAGCCCCGGGACAGGGTCCTACGAGCAGTACTTC
CASSPGTGSYEQYF
>TRBJ2-1|TRBD2|NA|TRBV28
TGTGCCAGCAGTTTAGGGACTAGCGGGCGGGGCCGGCAGTTCTTC
CASSLGTSGRGRQFF
>TRBJ2-1|TRBD2|NA|TRBV27
TGTGCCAGCAGTTTAGCGGGAGGGAGCAATGAGCAGTTCTTC
CASSLAGGSNEQFF
>TRBJ2-7|NA|NA|TRBV2
TGTGCCAGCAGTCCCAACTACGAGCAGTACTTC
CASSPNYEQYF
>TRBJ2-2|NA|NA|TRBV19
TGTGCCAGTAGGGTCGGCTCCGGGGAGCTGTTTTTT
CASRVGSGELFF
>TRBJ1-2|NA|NA|TRBV7-2
TGTGCCAGCAGATCCTCAGGGGCCCCTAACTATGGCTACACCTTC
CASRSSGAPNYGYTF
>TRBJ1-1|NA|NA|TRBV7-2
TGTGCCAGCAGCTTAGAGGTAGGGGTGAACACTGAAGCTTTCTTT
CASSLEVGVNTEAFF
>TRBJ2-3|NA|NA|TRBV19
TGTGCCAGTAGCCAGGGGTCCGGCACAGATACGCAGTATTTT
CASSQGSGTDTQYF
>TRBJ2-5|TRBD1|NA|TRBV28
TGTGCCAGCAGCACCCGGACAGGGGAGTTGGGGACCCAGTACTTC
CASSTRTGELGTQYF
>TRBJ1-2|TRBD1|NA|TRBV25-1
TGTGCCAGCAGTGAGCAGGGGGCCTATGGCTACACCTTC
CASSEQGAYGYTF
>TRBJ2-7|TRBD2|NA|TRBV5-1
TGCGCCAGCAGCTTGGCGGAGCGGGGGAGCTCCTACGAGCAGTACTTC
CASSLAERGSSYEQYF
>TRBJ1-2|NA|NA|TRBV5-5
TGTGCCAGCACCGAAACGCGATATGGCTACACCTTC
CASTETRYGYTF
>TRBJ2-5|NA|NA|TRBV7-3
TGTGCCAGCAGCTTAGGAGGGACGCAAGAGACCCAGTACTTC
CASSLGGTQETQYF
>TRBJ2-5|TRBD1|NA|TRBV15
TGTGCCACCAGCAGAGATCGAGGGGGCGGCCAAGAGACCCAGTACTTC
CATSRDRGGGQETQYF
>TRBJ1-5|TRBD1|once|TRBV5-8
TGTGCCAGCAGCTTGGACAGGGGGGAATCCGATCAGCCCCAGCATTTT
CASSLDRGESDQPQHF
>TRBJ1-5|TRBD1|few|TRBV19
TGTGCCAGTACCCCCCGGACAGGGGGAAGCAATCAGCCCCAGCATTTT
CASTPRTGGSNQPQHF
>TRBJ2-7|NA|NA|TRBV28
TGTGCCAGCAGTCCGCTGCCGAATACCTACGAGCAGTACTTC
CASSPLPNTYEQYF
>TRBJ1-2|TRBD1|NA|TRBV5-1
TGCGCCAGCAGCTTCATGGGGACAGGGGAGTCTAACTATGGCTACACCTTC
CASSFMGTGESNYGYTF
>TRBJ2-1|TRBD2|few|TRBV30
TGTGCCTGGAGTCCCATCCGGGCTAGCGGGTTGTACAATGAGCAGTTCTTC
CAWSPIRASGLYNEQFF
>TRBJ1-5|NA|NA|TRBV6-6
TGTGCCAGCAGGGCAGGGCGCAATCAGCCCCAGCATTTT
CASRAGRNQPQHF
>TRBJ2-3|NA|NA|TRBV6-5
TGTGCCAGCAGCCAAGGACAGCGCACAGATACGCAGTATTTT
CASSQGQRTDTQYF
>TRBJ2-7|NA|NA|TRBV6-2/TRBV6-3
TGTGCCAGCAGTTACCCCTGGAGGTGGATCCCCTACGAGCAGTACTTC
CASSYPWRWIPYEQYF
>TRBJ2-5|NA|once|TRBV6-1
TGTGCCAGCAGTGAAATGACAAGCAAGGGGACCCAGTACTTC
CASSEMTSKGTQYF
>TRBJ1-1|NA|once|TRBV4-1
TGCGCCAGCAGCCAGGGTGCTCTGGGAGTCAACACTGAAGCTTTCTTT
CASSQGALGVNTEAFF
>TRBJ1-2|TRBD1|NA|TRBV6-6
TGTGCCAGCCTGACAGGGGAAGGCTATGGCTACACCTTC
CASLTGEGYGYTF
>TRBJ2-2|TRBD1|NA|TRBV13
TGTGCCAGCAGCTCAGGTGGTGGGACAGGACACACCGGGGAGCTGTTTTTT
CASSSGGGTGHTGELFF
>TRBJ2-3|NA|NA|TRBV7-6
TGTGCCAGCAGCTTAACCGGAGATCCAGCAGATACGCAGTATTTT
CASSLTGDPADTQYF
>TRBJ1-5|NA|NA|TRBV5-6
TGTGCCAGCAGCTTGGGGGCAGGGGAAGGGCAGCCCCAGCATTTT
CASSLGAGEGQPQHF
>TRBJ1-2|NA|NA|TRBV6-2/TRBV6-3
TGTGCCAGCAGCCCAGCAGGTGGCTATGGCTACACCTTC
CASSPAGGYGYTF
>TRBJ1-1|NA|NA|TRBV7-2
TGTGCCAGCAGCCCGACAGTGAGGGGGGGACCGGGAGCTTTCTTT
CASSPTVRGGPGAFF
>TRBJ2-2|NA|NA|TRBV12-3/TRBV12-4
TGTGCCAGCAGTTTATCTTACACCGGGGAGCTGTTTTTT
CASSLSYTGELFF
>TRBJ2-7|NA|few|TRBV6-2/TRBV6-3
TGTGCCAGCAGTTACTCGATGGACGAGCAGTACTTC
CASSYSMDEQYF
>TRBJ2-7|NA|NA|TRBV7-9
TGTGCCAGCAGCTTAGCTAGCTCCTACGAGCAGTACTTC
CASSLASSYEQYF
>TRBJ2-3|TRBD2|NA|TRBV5-1
TGCGCCAGCAGCTCAGGGACTAGCGGGAGCGTGGGCACAGATACGCAGTATTTT
CASSSGTSGSVGTDTQYF
>TRBJ1-6|NA|NA|TRBV7-9
TGTGCCAGCAGCCCGAGTGGGCCGTTGGGTTCACCCCTCCACTTT
CASSPSGPLGSPLHF
>TRBJ2-3|NA|NA|TRBV28
TGTGCCAGCAGTTTGACGGGGAACACAGATACGCAGTATTTT
CASSLTGNTDTQYF
>TRBJ2-1|TRBD2|NA|TRBV7-3
TGTGCCAGCAGTACTAGCGGGAGCAATGAGCAGTTCTTC
CASSTSGSNEQFF